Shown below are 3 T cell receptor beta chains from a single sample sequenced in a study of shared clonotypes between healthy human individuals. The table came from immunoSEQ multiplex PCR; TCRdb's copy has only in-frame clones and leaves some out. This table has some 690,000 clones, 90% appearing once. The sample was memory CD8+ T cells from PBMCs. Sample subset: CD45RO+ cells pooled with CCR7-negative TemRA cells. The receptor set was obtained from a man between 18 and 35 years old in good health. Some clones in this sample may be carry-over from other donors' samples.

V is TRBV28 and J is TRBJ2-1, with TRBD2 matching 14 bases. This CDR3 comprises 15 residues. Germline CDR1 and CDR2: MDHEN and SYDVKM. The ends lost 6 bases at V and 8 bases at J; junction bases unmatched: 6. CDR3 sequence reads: CASRWTSGRMHEQFF. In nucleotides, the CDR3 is TGTGCCAGCAGATGGACTAGCGGGAGGATGCATGAGCAGTTCTTC.

The CDR3 coding sequence is TGTGCCAGCAGCTTAGGGCTACTGATCCCTGGAAACACCATATATTTT. Translated, it gives CASSLGLLIPGNTIYF. The V gene is TRBV7-9, the J gene TRBJ1-3; D remains unclear. Trimming stripped 1 base from V and 2 bases from J, with 12 bases between. Germline-derived CDR1 and CDR2 are SEHNR and FQNEAQ (reference sequence). This CDR3 comprises 16 residues.

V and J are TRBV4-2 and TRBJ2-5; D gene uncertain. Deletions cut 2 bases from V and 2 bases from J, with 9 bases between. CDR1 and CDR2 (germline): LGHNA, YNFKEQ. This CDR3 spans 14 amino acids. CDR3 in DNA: TGTGCCAGCAGCCAAATTGGGGTTCAAGAGACCCAGTACTTC. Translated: CASSQIGVQETQYF.